The rows below give T cell receptor beta chains drawn from one sample of a study of blood T cell repertoires in COVID-19. The method was immunoSEQ multiplex PCR; TCRdb's version includes in-frame clones alone and lacks a portion of them. The sample has 60,000 or so clones, just under 80% seen once. The source material was peripheral blood. The receptors derive from a human donor in a cohort sampled during active COVID-19. Both conserved end residues are part of each CDR3. A D gene is named only where the DNA matches it firmly. Clone size, where shown, is once, few, many, or a class for clones that have expanded.

clone size	D gene	V gene	CDR3 length	J gene	CDR3 DNA	CDR3 protein
-	TRBD2	TRBV18	13	TRBJ2-5	TGTGCCAGCTCAAGGAGCGGGAGGGAGACCCAGTACTTC	CASSRSGRETQYF
-	TRBD1	TRBV2	17	TRBJ2-3	TGTGCCAGCAGTGAAGAGGACAGGGCTCTCCTCACAGATACGCAGTATTTT	CASSEEDRALLTDTQYF
-	TRBD1	TRBV28	15	TRBJ2-1	TGTGCCAGCAGTCCTGGGACAGGGTTCTACAATGAGCAGTTCTTC	CASSPGTGFYNEQFF
-	TRBD1	TRBV7-9	15	TRBJ1-2	TGTGCCAGCAGCTTCGGACAGGGGGGAGCCTATGGCTACACCTTC	CASSFGQGGAYGYTF
-	-	TRBV28	14	TRBJ2-1	TGTGCCAGCAGTGTGAGCCTAGCCCAGGCTGAGCAGTTCTTC	CASSVSLAQAEQFF
-	-	TRBV29-1	11	TRBJ1-2	TGCAGCGTTGGACAGAACTATGGCTACACCTTC	CSVGQNYGYTF
-	-	TRBV5-1	16	TRBJ1-4	TGCGCCAGCAGCTTAGGAGACAGCCCAACTAATGAAAAACTGTTTTTT	CASSLGDSPTNEKLFF
-	-	TRBV2	12	TRBJ1-2	TGTGCCAGCTCTAGAGATAACTATGGCTACACCTTC	CASSRDNYGYTF
-	-	TRBV13	12	TRBJ1-1	TGTGCCAGCAGCTTCAGAGGCACTGAAGCTTTCTTT	CASSFRGTEAFF
-	TRBD1	TRBV2	14	TRBJ1-4	TGTGCCAGCAGAGACAGGGTCGGGGATGAAAAACTGTTTTTT	CASRDRVGDEKLFF
-	-	TRBV28	15	TRBJ1-4	TGTGCCAGCACCCCCGAGGAAGTGTACATTGAAAAACTGTTTTTT	CASTPEEVYIEKLFF
-	TRBD1	TRBV28	14	TRBJ2-5	TGTGCCAGCAGTTTCCCAAGGGGGCTGGAGACCCAGTACTTC	CASSFPRGLETQYF
medium-sized	-	TRBV27	15	TRBJ2-1	TGTGCCAGCAGTTTTCGCACAGGGCGATACAATGAGCAGTTCTTC	CASSFRTGRYNEQFF
-	-	TRBV4-3	14	TRBJ1-2	TGCGCCAGCAGCCAGACGGACCGCCGGGGAGGCTACACCTTC	CASSQTDRRGGYTF
-	-	TRBV28	14	TRBJ2-3	TGTGCCAGCAGTTTCCAGGGGTCCACAGATACGCAGTATTTT	CASSFQGSTDTQYF
-	-	TRBV2	17	TRBJ2-7	TGTGCCAGCAGTGAAGATTCCACGGGCCAGGGGTCCTACGAGCAGTACTTC	CASSEDSTGQGSYEQYF
-	-	TRBV11-2	14	TRBJ2-3	TGTGCCAGCAGCTTCCGACAGGTGACAGATACGCAGTATTTT	CASSFRQVTDTQYF
-	TRBD1	TRBV19	14	TRBJ2-2	TGTGCCAGTAGTATTATATTGACAGGGACCACGCTGTTTTTT	CASSIILTGTTLFF
few	TRBD1	TRBV19	14	TRBJ2-1	TGTGCCAGTACGCCCGGGACAGGGGACAATGAGCAGTTCTTC	CASTPGTGDNEQFF
-	-	TRBV9	18	TRBJ1-3	TGTGCCAGCAGCGTAGACCCTATCGACAGTTTCTCTGGAAACACCATATATTTT	CASSVDPIDSFSGNTIYF
-	-	TRBV3-1/TRBV3-2	13	TRBJ1-2	TGTGCCAGCAGCCAAAACCCAGGGGATGGCTACACCTTC	CASSQNPGDGYTF
-	-	TRBV7-8	15	TRBJ2-3	TGTGCCAGCAGCTTAGATCTGGGAGGCACAGATACGCAGTATTTT	CASSLDLGGTDTQYF
-	TRBD1	TRBV30	13	TRBJ1-6	TGTGCCTGGTCGGGACAGGGTAGCTCACCCCTCCACTTT	CAWSGQGSSPLHF
-	TRBD1	TRBV10-1	15	TRBJ1-5	TGCGCCAGCAGTGGAGAGGGGGCAAGGAATCAGCCCCAGCATTTT	CASSGEGARNQPQHF
-	TRBD1	TRBV30	15	TRBJ1-5	TGTGCCTGGAGTCCTCCCGGGACAGGGTCCCCCCCCCAGCATTTT	CAWSPPGTGSPPQHF
-	TRBD2	TRBV9	16	TRBJ2-1	TGTGCCAGCAGCGTAGCGGGACTAGCGGGGAGGGATGAGCAGTTCTTC	CASSVAGLAGRDEQFF
-	TRBD2	TRBV6-1	13	TRBJ2-4	TGTGCCAGCAGTGAGGGACTAGTGAACATTCAGTACTTC	CASSEGLVNIQYF
-	TRBD2	TRBV6-5	16	TRBJ2-5	TGTGCCAGCAGTTTCCTCACTAGCGGGACTAGAGAGACCCAGTACTTC	CASSFLTSGTRETQYF
-	-	TRBV7-2	14	TRBJ2-7	TGTGCCAGCAGCTTCGAAGCGGCTACCTACGAGCAGTACTTC	CASSFEAATYEQYF
-	TRBD1	TRBV5-1	16	TRBJ2-2	TGCGCCAGCAGCGCAACCGGGACAGGGTACACCGGGGAGCTGTTTTTT	CASSATGTGYTGELFF
-	-	TRBV6-5	14	TRBJ2-5	TGTGCCAGCAGTCCTAACAGGGGGGGAGAGACCCAGTACTTC	CASSPNRGGETQYF
-	TRBD2	TRBV18	16	TRBJ2-2	TGTGCCAGCTCCCCCTTACGGGGGGGCTACACCGGGGAGCTGTTTTTT	CASSPLRGGYTGELFF
-	TRBD2	TRBV7-2	15	TRBJ2-1	TGTGCCAGCAGCTTAGCAGGGACTAGGGGCAATGAGCAGTTCTTC	CASSLAGTRGNEQFF
-	-	TRBV7-7	15	TRBJ2-2	TGTGCTACTGACAGGACAGATACAAACACCGGGGAGCTGTTTTTT	CATDRTDTNTGELFF
few	TRBD1	TRBV19	15	TRBJ1-5	TGTGCCAGTAGTCCCCCAGGGGGTCCTGGACAGCCCCAGCATTTT	CASSPPGGPGQPQHF
-	TRBD1	TRBV18	16	TRBJ1-5	TGTGCCAGCTCACCAAGGGGACAGGGGATTACTCAGCCCCAGCATTTT	CASSPRGQGITQPQHF
few	-	TRBV18	13	TRBJ1-1	TGTGCCAGCTCACCGGTAGCTACCACTGAAGCTTTCTTT	CASSPVATTEAFF
-	-	TRBV2	13	TRBJ1-5	TGTGCCAGCAGTGGGACAAGAAATCAGCCCCAGCATTTT	CASSGTRNQPQHF
-	-	TRBV18	13	TRBJ1-5	TGTGCCAGCTCACCGGCCGGGGATCAGCCCCAGCATTTT	CASSPAGDQPQHF
-	-	TRBV4-1	17	TRBJ2-3	TGCGCCAGCAGCCGAAAGGTGTCAGCGGTCCAGTCAGATACGCAGTATTTT	CASSRKVSAVQSDTQYF